This T cell receptor (beta chain) is drawn from a study of Ad26.COV2.S vaccination and SARS-CoV-2 variants. Study-wide background: Among those in the COV1001 Ad26.COV2.S trial arm was the donor.

Treatment specified: over 15 received Ad26.COV2.S at low or high dose, single or two shots; 5 received placebo; per-sample allocation not given. All samples were drawn on day 63, counting from the first vaccine or placebo injection. An adult of 18-55 years in Boston served as donor. Measured with immunoSEQ multiplex PCR; TCRdb has only the in-frame clones, and not every one. The sample yields roughly 320,000 clones, about nine tenths seen once. This CDR3 comprises 16 residues. The V end was cut by 0 bases, the J end by 1 base, with 12 bases between. CDR1 is MNHEY, CDR2 SVGAGI, per germline. The sample holds a few counts of this clone.

This receptor was identified in a person between 18 and 65 years old who received the Ad26.COV2.S COVID-19 vaccine or a placebo. V is TRBV6-5 and J is TRBJ1-1; D perhaps matches TRBD1 (5 bases). The sample in question was peripheral blood, obtained in a trial of Ad26.COV2.S vaccine versus placebo. The CDR3 sequence: CASSYSGLGRNTEAFF. As DNA, the CDR3 is TGTGCCAGCAGTTACTCGGGGCTGGGGCGGAACACTGAAGCTTTCTTT.